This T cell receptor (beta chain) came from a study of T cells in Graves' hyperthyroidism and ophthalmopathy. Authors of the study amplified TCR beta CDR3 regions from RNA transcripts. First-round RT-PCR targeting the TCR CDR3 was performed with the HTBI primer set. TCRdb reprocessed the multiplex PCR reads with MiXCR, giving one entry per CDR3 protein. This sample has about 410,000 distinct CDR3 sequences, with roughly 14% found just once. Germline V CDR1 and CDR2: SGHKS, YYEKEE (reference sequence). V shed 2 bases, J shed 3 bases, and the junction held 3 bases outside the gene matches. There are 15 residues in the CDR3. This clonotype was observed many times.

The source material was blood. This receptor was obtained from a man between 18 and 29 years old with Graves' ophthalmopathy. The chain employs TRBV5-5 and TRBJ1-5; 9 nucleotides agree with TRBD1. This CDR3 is CASSFGQGINQPQHF. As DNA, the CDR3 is TGTGCCAGCAGCTTTGGACAGGGGATCAATCAGCCCCAGCATTTT. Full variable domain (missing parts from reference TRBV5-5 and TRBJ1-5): DAGVTQSPTHLIKTRGQQVTLRCSPISGHKSVSWYQQVLGQGPQFIFQYYEKEERGRGNFPDRFSARQFPNYSSELNVNALLLGDSALYLCASSFGQGINQPQHFGDGTRLSIL.